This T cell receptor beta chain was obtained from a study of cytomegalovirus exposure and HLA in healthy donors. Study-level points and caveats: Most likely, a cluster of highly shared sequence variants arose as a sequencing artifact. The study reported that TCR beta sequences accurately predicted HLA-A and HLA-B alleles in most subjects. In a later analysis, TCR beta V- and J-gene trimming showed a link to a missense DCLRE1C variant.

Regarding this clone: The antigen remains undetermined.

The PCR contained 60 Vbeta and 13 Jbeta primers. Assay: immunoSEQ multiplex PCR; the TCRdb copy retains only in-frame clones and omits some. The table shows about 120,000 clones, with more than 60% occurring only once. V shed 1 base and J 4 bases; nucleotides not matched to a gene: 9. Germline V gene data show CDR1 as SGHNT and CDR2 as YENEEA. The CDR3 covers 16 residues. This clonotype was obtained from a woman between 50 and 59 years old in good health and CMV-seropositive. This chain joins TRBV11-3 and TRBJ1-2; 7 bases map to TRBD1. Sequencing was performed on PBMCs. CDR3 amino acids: CASSLGRDSYVYGYTF. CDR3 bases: TGTGCCAGCAGCTTAGGCCGGGACAGCTATGTCTATGGCTACACCTTC.